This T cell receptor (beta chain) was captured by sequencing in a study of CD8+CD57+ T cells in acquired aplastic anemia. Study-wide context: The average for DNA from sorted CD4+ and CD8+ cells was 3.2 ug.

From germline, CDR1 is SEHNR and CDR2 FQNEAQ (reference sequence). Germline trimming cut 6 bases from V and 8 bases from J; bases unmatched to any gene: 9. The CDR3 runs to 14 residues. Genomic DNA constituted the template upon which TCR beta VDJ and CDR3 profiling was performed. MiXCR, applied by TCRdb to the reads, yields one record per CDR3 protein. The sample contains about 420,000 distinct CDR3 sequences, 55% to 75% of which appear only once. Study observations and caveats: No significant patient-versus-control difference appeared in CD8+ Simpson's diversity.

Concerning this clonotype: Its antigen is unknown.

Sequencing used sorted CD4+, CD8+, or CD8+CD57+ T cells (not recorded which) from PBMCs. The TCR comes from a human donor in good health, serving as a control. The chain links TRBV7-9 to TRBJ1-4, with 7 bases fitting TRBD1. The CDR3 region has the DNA TGTGCCAGCAGTGCAGACAGGGTAATCGAAAAACTGTTTTTT. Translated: CASSADRVIEKLFF.